This is a list of T cell receptor beta chains from one sample in a study of PD-L1 blockade in urothelial cancer. Sequencing used immunoSEQ multiplex PCR; TCRdb keeps in-frame clones, though not all of them. The table shows about 74,000 clones, with about 90% occurring only once. Sequences were derived from PBMCs, sampled around atezolizumab (anti-PD-L1) treatment. The receptor set was obtained from a man aged 70-80 years with urothelial cancer. Each CDR3 is given with its conserved first and last residue. A D gene is named only where the DNA matches it firmly. Rows may omit the clone size; those that give it use once, few, many or a size class.

v_gene	abundance	d_gene	j_gene	CDR3nt	CDR3aa
TRBV9	NA	NA	TRBJ2-3	TGTGCCAGCAGCGTAGGGGCGCATCCCAGCACAGATACGCAGTATTTT	CASSVGAHPSTDTQYF
TRBV9	NA	NA	TRBJ2-3	TGTGCCAGCAGCGCCGTTGGGAGCGCCACAGATACGCAGTATTTT	CASSAVGSATDTQYF
TRBV11-3	NA	NA	TRBJ2-1	TGTGCCAGCAGCAAGCGGGACAGGTACAATGAGCAGTTCTTC	CASSKRDRYNEQFF
TRBV18	NA	TRBD1	TRBJ2-1	TGTGCCAGCTCACCTTCGACAGGGGGCGCGCATCTGTTCTTC	CASSPSTGGAHLFF
TRBV9	NA	NA	TRBJ2-5	TGTGCCAGCAGCGTAGTCGACCGGGGAGGGACCCAGTACTTC	CASSVVDRGGTQYF
TRBV9	NA	NA	TRBJ2-7	TGTGCCAGCAGCGTGACGGGAGAAAGCTCCTACGAGCAGTACTTC	CASSVTGESSYEQYF
TRBV28	NA	TRBD1	TRBJ2-2	TGTGCCAGCTGGGTGGGGACAGGAGACACCGGGGAGCTGTTTTTT	CASWVGTGDTGELFF
TRBV28	NA	NA	TRBJ1-5	TGTGCCAGCAGTTTAGGGGGCAATATCGATCAGCCCCAGCATTTT	CASSLGGNIDQPQHF
TRBV9	once	NA	TRBJ1-1	TGTGCCAGCAGCGTAGACGGCAGGCCAGAAGCTTTCTTT	CASSVDGRPEAFF
TRBV1	NA	NA	TRBJ1-5	TGCACCAGCAGCCTTTCCCGGTCCCTTCAGCCCCAGCATTTT	CTSSLSRSLQPQHF
TRBV28	NA	NA	TRBJ2-5	TGTGCCAGCAGTTTCCTCCAAGAGACCCAGTACTTC	CASSFLQETQYF
TRBV29-1	NA	NA	TRBJ2-5	TGCAGCGTCGCTGCGACGGGAAAAGACACCCAGTACTTC	CSVAATGKDTQYF
TRBV7-8	NA	NA	TRBJ2-1	TGTGCCAGCAGCTTAACTAGAAACAATGAGCAGTTCTTC	CASSLTRNNEQFF
TRBV7-2	NA	NA	TRBJ2-3	TGTGCCAGCAGCTTCAGCGGCAACACAGATACGCAGTATTTT	CASSFSGNTDTQYF
TRBV10-3	once	TRBD2	TRBJ2-1	TGTGCCACGGCACCCGGGACTAGCGGGGGGTCTAGCTCCTACAATGAGCAGTTCTTC	CATAPGTSGGSSSYNEQFF
TRBV19	NA	NA	TRBJ2-3	TGTGCCAGTAGTATTGGACTAATCGATACGCAGTATTTT	CASSIGLIDTQYF
TRBV5-1	NA	NA	TRBJ2-7	TGCGCCAGCAGCCCCCGGTTAGATCTGAGACTGTACGAGCAGTACTTC	CASSPRLDLRLYEQYF
TRBV9	NA	NA	TRBJ1-2	TGTGCCAGCAGCGTAGGCGGGCCTGCTAACTATGGCTACACCTTC	CASSVGGPANYGYTF
TRBV7-6	NA	TRBD2	TRBJ2-7	TGTGCCAGCAGCCCCGGGGGGGTCTACGAGCAGTACTTC	CASSPGGVYEQYF
TRBV5-8	NA	NA	TRBJ2-2	TGTGCCAGCAGCTTGGTGCAGGGCGGCACCGGGGAGCTGTTTTTT	CASSLVQGGTGELFF
TRBV5-1	NA	TRBD2	TRBJ2-1	TGCGCCAGCAGCAATGGACTAGCGGGAGGGGGGGGCGATGAGCAGTTCTTC	CASSNGLAGGGGDEQFF
TRBV5-1	NA	NA	TRBJ2-6	TGCGCCAGCAGCTTCGACAGAGCGTCGGCGGCCAACGTCCTGACTTTC	CASSFDRASAANVLTF
TRBV5-1	NA	NA	TRBJ2-5	TGCGCCAGCAGCTTTAAGCAGACCCAGTACTTC	CASSFKQTQYF
TRBV9	NA	NA	TRBJ2-1	TGTGCCAGCAGCGTAGACAGGAACAATGAGCAGTTCTTC	CASSVDRNNEQFF
TRBV2	NA	NA	TRBJ1-4	TGTGCCAGCAGTCGTCAGGCAACTAATGAAAAACTGTTTTTT	CASSRQATNEKLFF
TRBV2	NA	TRBD1	TRBJ1-3	TGTGCCAGCAGTCCGACAGGGGGCGGAAACACCATATATTTT	CASSPTGGGNTIYF
TRBV11-3	NA	NA	TRBJ2-2	TGTGCCAGCAGCTTAGATCGAGGCCAGAACACCGGGGAGCTGTTTTTT	CASSLDRGQNTGELFF
TRBV7-9	NA	NA	TRBJ2-6	TGTGCCCAGCGTTCGTCCCGGGGGGCCAACGTCCTGACTTTC	CAQRSSRGANVLTF
TRBV19	NA	TRBD2	TRBJ2-3	TGTGCCAGTAGTCCCGGGACTAGCGGGAGTCTCTGGTGG	CASSPGTSGSLWW
TRBV9	NA	NA	TRBJ1-4	TGTGCCAGCAGCGAAAGTGCGGGGGCAGCTGAAAAACTGTTTTTT	CASSESAGAAEKLFF
TRBV5-1	NA	NA	TRBJ2-7	TGCGCCAGCAGCTTGGAATGGCAGGCCACCTACGAGCAGTACTTC	CASSLEWQATYEQYF
TRBV10-3	NA	NA	TRBJ2-7	TGTGCCATCAGTGATTCTCCCTACGAGCAGTACTTC	CAISDSPYEQYF